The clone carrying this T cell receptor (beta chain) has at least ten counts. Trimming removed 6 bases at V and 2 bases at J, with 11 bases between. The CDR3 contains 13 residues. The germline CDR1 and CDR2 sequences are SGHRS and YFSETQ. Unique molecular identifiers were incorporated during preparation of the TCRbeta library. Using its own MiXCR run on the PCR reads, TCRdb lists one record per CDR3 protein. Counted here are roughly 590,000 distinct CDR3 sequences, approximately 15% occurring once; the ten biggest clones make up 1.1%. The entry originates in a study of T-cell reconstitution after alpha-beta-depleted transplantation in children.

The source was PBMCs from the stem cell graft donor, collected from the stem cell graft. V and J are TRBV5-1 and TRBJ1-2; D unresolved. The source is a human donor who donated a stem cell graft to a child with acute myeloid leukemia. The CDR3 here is CASTPNTNYGYTF. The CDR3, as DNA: TGCGCCAGCACTCCGAACACGAACTATGGCTACACCTTC.